This entry lists 30 T cell receptor beta chains sequenced from one sample in a study of blood T cell repertoires in COVID-19. Sequenced by immunoSEQ multiplex PCR; TCRdb stores in-frame clones only, minus some. The data contain about 370,000 clones, 85% to 90% of them singletons. The source material was PBMCs or T cells enriched from blood (not recorded which). The receptors originated from a man younger than 30 who had recovered from COVID-19.

The CDR3 nucleotides read TGTGCCAGCTCACCAGGGAGCGGGGGTGCGGAGACCCAGTACTTC. Its protein is CASSPGSGGAETQYF. The rearrangement joins TRBV18 to TRBJ2-5, with 8 nucleotides matching TRBD2. Trimming cost V 2 bases and J 5 bases; bases outside gene matches: 7. The length of the CDR3 is 15 residues. CDR1 is KGHSH, CDR2 LQKENI, per germline. Complete variable domain (other parts from reference TRBV18 and TRBJ2-5): NAGVMQNPRHLVRRRGQEARLRCSPMKGHSHVYWYRQLPEEGLKFMVYLQKENIIDESGMPKERFSAEFPKEGPSILRIQQVVRGDSAAYFCASSPGSGGAETQYFGPGTRLLVL.

The chain is built from TRBV28 and TRBJ2-1; TRBD2 matches 8 bases. Germline loops: CDR1 MDHEN, CDR2 SYDVKM. J lost 3 bases, V lost 7 bases, and 8 bases had no gene match. CDR3 length: 15 residues. CDR3 nucleotide sequence: TGTGCCAGCATCAGCGCGGGAGGAAACTACAATGAGCAGTTCTTC. The encoded protein is CASISAGGNYNEQFF.

The chain combines TRBV5-1 with TRBJ2-1, with TRBD2 identical over 8 bases. The CDR3 spans 15 residues. The V gene's germline CDR1 is SGHRS and CDR2 YFSETQ. V gave up 0 bases and J gave up 3 bases; unmatched junction bases: 2. CDR3 in DNA: TGCGCCAGCAGCTTGGCAGGGACTAGCTACAATGAGCAGTTCTTC. Translated: CASSLAGTSYNEQFF.

V is TRBV5-1 and J is TRBJ1-4; 8 bases align to TRBD1. Germline V lookup: CDR1 SGHRS, CDR2 YFSETQ. CDR3 size: 15 residues. V shed 3 bases and J 5 bases; nucleotides not matched to a gene: 6. The CDR3 loop reads CASSSQGVGNEKLFF. The CDR3 DNA follows: TGCGCCAGCAGCTCACAGGGGGTTGGGAATGAAAAACTGTTTTTT.

This clone occurred once. The chain is built from TRBV6-1 and TRBJ2-1, with D possibly being TRBD2 (6 bases). From germline, CDR1 is MNHNS and CDR2 SASEGT. The length of the CDR3 is 15 residues. V was pared by 2 bases and J by 5 bases, with 13 bases between. CDR3 sequence (DNA): TGTGCCAGCAGTGAATGGGCGGGGATCAACAATGAGCAGTTCTTC. This sequence encodes CASSEWAGINNEQFF.

This chain joins TRBV7-3 and TRBJ2-1; D may be TRBD2 (5 bases). Trimming removed 5 bases from V and 7 bases from J, with 9 bases in between. The V gene's germline CDR1 is SGHTA and CDR2 FQGTGA. The CDR3 length is 12 residues. CDR3 region: CASSPTGNEQFF. CDR3 DNA sequence: TGTGCCAGCAGCCCAACGGGGAATGAGCAGTTCTTC.

The V gene is TRBV29-1, the J gene TRBJ2-7; 10 bases line up with TRBD1. Germline V gives CDR1 SQVTM, CDR2 ANQGSEA. The CDR3 consists of 13 residues. Trimming cost V 4 bases and J 4 bases; bases outside gene matches: 4. The CDR3 DNA is TGCAGCGTTGGTAGGGACAGGGGATACGAGCAGTACTTC. Its translation is CSVGRDRGYEQYF.

CDR3 DNA sequence: TGTGCCAGCAGCTTGACCACCAGGGCTGGGGCCAACGTCCTGACTTTC. Protein: CASSLTTRAGANVLTF. The chain combines TRBV5-4 with TRBJ2-6; a weak D match, TRBD1 (5 bases). This CDR3 comprises 16 residues. Germline V gene sequence: CDR1 SGHNT, CDR2 YYREEE (reference sequence). The V end was cut by 1 base, the J end by 2 bases, with 10 bases between.

The chain couples TRBV7-9 to TRBJ2-1; D gene uncertain. Germline CDR1 SEHNR, CDR2 FQNEAQ (reference sequence). The V end lost 5 bases, the J end lost 6 bases, and 29 bases lay between the germline ends. This CDR3 has 19 residues. CDR3 sequence: CASSPARKANSLPINEQFF. In DNA form, the CDR3 reads TGTGCCAGCAGCCCCGCTCGAAAGGCAAATAGCCTTCCCATCAATGAGCAGTTCTTC.

V gene TRBV6-2 or TRBV6-3 combines with J gene TRBJ2-7; the match to TRBD2 covers 7 bases. Losses at the gene ends were 1 base for V and 6 bases for J; bases not matched to a gene: 9. The germline gives CDR1 MNHEY, CDR2 SVGEGT. This CDR3 is 15 amino acids long. CDR3 DNA sequence: TGTGCCAGCAGTTACTGGGGGGGAGGCGATGGCGAGCAGTACTTC. Translation gives CASSYWGGGDGEQYF.

This chain links TRBV7-9 with TRBJ2-6; D gene uncertain. Per germline, CDR1 SEHNR and CDR2 FQNEAQ (reference sequence). V was pared by 5 bases and J by 2 bases, with 13 bases between. The CDR3 is made up of 16 amino acids. CDR3: CASSPATLPGANVLTF. The CDR3 nucleotides read TGTGCCAGCAGCCCCGCGACACTCCCTGGGGCCAACGTCCTGACTTTC.

The table lists this clone with a few counts. The rearrangement joins TRBV30 to TRBJ1-1; unclear D gene. The CDR3 is 14 amino acids. Germline assignment: CDR1 GTSNPN and CDR2 SVGIG (reference sequence). The ends were cut back, 2 bases at V and 1 base at J, with 11 bases in the middle. The CDR3 bases are TGTGCCTGGAGTCCCTTGGGGAGGAACACTGAAGCTTTCTTT. Residues: CAWSPLGRNTEAFF.

The J gene is TRBJ2-1, the V gene TRBV10-1; D is possibly TRBD2 (7 bases). V dropped 4 bases and J dropped 7 bases, with 14 bases sitting between them. Germline CDR1 reads WNHNN; CDR2 reads SYGVQD (reference sequence). The CDR3 covers 14 residues. The CDR3: CASSGGRGGNEQFF. CDR3 in DNA: TGCGCCAGCAGTGGGGGAAGGGGGGGGAATGAGCAGTTCTTC.

The chain links TRBV5-1 to TRBJ1-6; 10 bases map to TRBD1. After removal of 3 bases from V and 8 bases from J, the junction contained 8 bases not matched to a gene. CDR1 and CDR2 (germline): SGHRS, YFSETQ. CDR3 length: 16 amino acids. The CDR3 nucleotides read TGCGCCAGCAGCTGGCAAACCGGGACAGGGGATTCACCCCTCCACTTT. Its translation: CASSWQTGTGDSPLHF.

The rearrangement links TRBV4-1 to TRBJ2-2; TRBD1 is a possible D gene (7 bases). V lost 0 bases to trimming and J lost 3 bases, with 17 bases between them. This CDR3 has 18 residues. CDR1 and CDR2 (germline): MGHRA, YSYEKL. CDR3 residues: CASSQDYRGTAYTGELFF. In nucleotides, the CDR3 is TGCGCCAGCAGCCAAGATTATCGCGGGACAGCCTACACCGGGGAGCTGTTTTTT.

This clone was detected once. The rearrangement joins TRBV3-1 (or the pseudogene TRBV3-2) to TRBJ1-2; D is ambiguous. From germline, CDR1 is LGHDT and CDR2 YNNKEL (reference sequence). Deletions cut 4 bases from V and 0 bases from J, with 12 bases between. The CDR3 is 15 residues long. The CDR3 loop is CASSRSGGPNYGYTF. The CDR3 DNA reads as TGTGCCAGCAGCCGTTCCGGAGGACCTAACTATGGCTACACCTTC.

The genes are TRBV27 and TRBJ2-7, with TRBD1 matching over 10 bases. J gave up 4 bases and V 6 bases, and 3 bases lay outside the gene matches. The CDR3 is made up of 13 amino acids. From germline, CDR1 is MNHEY and CDR2 SMNVEV (reference sequence). The CDR3 bases are TGTGCCAGCAGGACGGACAGGGGGTACGAGCAGTACTTC. This codes for CASRTDRGYEQYF.

The chain uses TRBV7-8 and TRBJ1-5, with D uncertain. Germline V CDR1 and CDR2: SGHVS, FQNEAQ. Trimming removed 5 bases from V and 3 bases from J, with 20 bases in between. The length of the CDR3 is 17 residues. The DNA of the CDR3 is TGTGCCAGCAGCCGATCAAACGTGCGGCAGTACAATCAGCCCCAGCATTTT. This codes for CASSRSNVRQYNQPQHF.

The rearrangement uses TRBV28 and TRBJ1-3, with 7 bases matching TRBD1. Germline CDR1 reads MDHEN; CDR2 reads SYDVKM. J lost 2 bases, V lost 6 bases, and 7 bases had no gene match. This CDR3 contains 15 residues. For the CDR3, the DNA is TGTGCCAGCAGGACTCCGGACAGGCCTGGAAACACCATATATTTT. The encoded protein is CASRTPDRPGNTIYF.

The chain is built from TRBV28 and TRBJ2-7; 12 bases are a match to TRBD2. The CDR3 sequence is 15 residues long. CDR1 MDHEN and CDR2 SYDVKM come from the germline V gene. Losses at the gene ends were 4 bases for V and 1 base for J; bases not matched to a gene: 2. DNA for the CDR3: TGTGCCAGCAGTTCTGGGACTAGCGGGTCCTACGAGCAGTACTTC. Translating gives CASSSGTSGSYEQYF.

V usage is TRBV13 and J usage is TRBJ1-2; D uncertain. Deletions cut 3 bases from V and 4 bases from J, with 9 bases between. The CDR3 runs 13 residues. Germline CDR1 reads PRHDT; CDR2 reads FYEKMQ (reference sequence). The CDR3 loop reads CASSFPAGYGYTF. The DNA for the CDR3 is TGTGCCAGCAGCTTTCCGGCGGGCTATGGCTACACCTTC.

This chain uses TRBV29-1 with TRBJ1-2, with D uncertain. The V end was cut by 2 bases, the J end by 4 bases, with 8 bases between. Germline-derived CDR1 and CDR2 are SQVTM and ANQGSEA. The CDR3 has 12 residues. Written as DNA, the CDR3 is TGCAGCGTTGAACTCGGGATCTATGGCTACACCTTC. It translates to CSVELGIYGYTF.

V usage is TRBV11-2 and J usage is TRBJ1-4; 8 bases match TRBD1. The germline CDR1 and CDR2 sequences are SGHAT and FQNNGV. The ends lost 6 bases at V and 14 bases at J; junction bases unmatched: 11. The CDR3 totals 13 residues. The CDR3 sequence: CASSSGPRDRLFF. The CDR3 DNA is TGTGCCAGCAGTTCAGGACCTCGGGACAGGCTGTTTTTT. The full variable domain, rest sourced from reference TRBV11-2 and TRBJ1-4, is EAGVAQSPRYKIIEKRQSVAFWCNPISGHATLYWYQQILGQGPKLLIQFQNNGVVDDSQLPKDRFSAERLKGVDSTLKIQPAKLEDSAVYLCASSSGPRDRLFFGSGTQLSVL.

The V gene is TRBV28, the J gene TRBJ1-5; 7 bases line up with TRBD1. The CDR3 has 14 amino acids. Per the germline V gene, CDR1 is MDHEN and CDR2 is SYDVKM. The J segment lost 4 bases and the V segment lost 7 bases, leaving 7 bases of the junction unmatched. The CDR3 spells CASIPGQQNQPQHF. Here the CDR3 DNA reads TGTGCCAGCATCCCGGGACAGCAAAATCAGCCCCAGCATTTT. The whole variable domain, remainder taken from reference TRBV28 and TRBJ1-5, is DVKVTQSSRYLVKRTGEKVFLECVQDMDHENMFWYRQDPGLGLRLIYFSYDVKMKEKGDIPEGYSVSREKKERFSLILESASTNQTSMYLCASIPGQQNQPQHFGDGTRLSIL.

The chain carries TRBV19 and TRBJ2-3; TRBD2 agrees at 7 bases. The CDR3 spans 13 residues. Trimming removed 7 bases from V and 3 bases from J; junction bases left unmatched: 4. CDR1 and CDR2 (germline): LNHDA, SQIVND (reference sequence). The CDR3 bases are TGTGCCAGTACCCAAGCGGGAACAGATACGCAGTATTTT. Translation: CASTQAGTDTQYF.

The rearrangement uses TRBV28 and TRBJ2-7; 8 positions match TRBD1. Unmatched junction bases numbered 4, after V lost 5 bases and J lost 4 bases. CDR1 and CDR2 (germline): MDHEN, SYDVKM. The CDR3 sequence is 13 residues long. CDR3 DNA: TGTGCCAGCAGTGACAGGGGTCCTTACGAGCAGTACTTC. This gives the protein CASSDRGPYEQYF. Filled out from reference TRBV28 and TRBJ2-7, the complete variable domain reads DVKVTQSSRYLVKRTGEKVFLECVQDMDHENMFWYRQDPGLGLRLIYFSYDVKMKEKGDIPEGYSVSREKKERFSLILESASTNQTSMYLCASSDRGPYEQYFGPGTRLTVT.

CDR3 nucleotide sequence: TGTGCCAGCAGCGTTACTAGCGGGGGGCGGGAGACCCAGTACTTC. Translating gives CASSVTSGGRETQYF. This chain joins TRBV9 and TRBJ2-5; 12 nucleotides line up with TRBD2. The CDR3 covers 15 residues. The trim removed 2 bases at V and 5 bases at J, leaving 4 bases unmatched. CDR1 is SGDLS and CDR2 is YYNGEE in the germline V gene.

The V call is TRBV4-1, the J call TRBJ2-1; 14 bases match TRBD2. The V gene end was trimmed by 1 base and the J gene end by 5 bases; junction bases not matched to a gene: 4. This CDR3 region has 17 residues. CDR1 MGHRA and CDR2 YSYEKL come from the germline V gene. The CDR3 loop is CASSQGMGLAGDNEQFF. The DNA for the CDR3 is TGCGCCAGCAGCCAAGGCATGGGACTAGCGGGAGACAATGAGCAGTTCTTC.

The J gene is TRBJ2-1, the V gene TRBV4-1; D is ambiguous. The ends were cut back, 0 bases at V and 6 bases at J, with 9 bases in the middle. Germline CDR1 reads MGHRA; CDR2 reads YSYEKL. The CDR3 has 14 residues. The CDR3 reads CASSQDDGVNEQFF. The CDR3, as DNA: TGCGCCAGCAGCCAAGACGACGGAGTCAATGAGCAGTTCTTC.

The chain's CDR3 is CASSQDDGWGVEQYF. The CDR3 DNA sequence: TGTGCCAGCAGCCAAGATGACGGCTGGGGGGTCGAGCAGTACTTC. The rearrangement joins TRBV3-1 (or the pseudogene TRBV3-2) to TRBJ2-7; a weak D match, TRBD2 (6 bases). Trimming shortened V by 0 bases and J by 6 bases, and 15 bases separated the two germline ends. Germline V gene lookup returns CDR1 LGHDT and CDR2 YNNKEL (reference sequence). There are 15 residues in the CDR3.